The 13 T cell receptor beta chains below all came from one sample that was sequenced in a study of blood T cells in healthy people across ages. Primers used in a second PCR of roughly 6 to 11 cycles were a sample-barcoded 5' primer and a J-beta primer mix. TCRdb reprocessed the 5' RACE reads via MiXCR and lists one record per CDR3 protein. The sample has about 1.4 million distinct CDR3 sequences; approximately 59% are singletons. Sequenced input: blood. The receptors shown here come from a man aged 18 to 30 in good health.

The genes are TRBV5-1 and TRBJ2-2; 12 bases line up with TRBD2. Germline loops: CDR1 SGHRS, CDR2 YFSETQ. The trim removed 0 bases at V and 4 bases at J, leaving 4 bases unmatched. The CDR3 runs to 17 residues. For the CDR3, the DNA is TGCGCCAGCAGCTTGGCCCTAGCGGGAGGGAGCACCGGGGAGCTGTTTTTT. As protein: CASSLALAGGSTGELFF.

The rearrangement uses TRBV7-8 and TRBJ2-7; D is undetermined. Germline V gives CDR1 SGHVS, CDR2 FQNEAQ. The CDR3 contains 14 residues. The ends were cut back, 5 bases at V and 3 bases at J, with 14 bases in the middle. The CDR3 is CASSQRSYSYEQYF. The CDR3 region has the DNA TGTGCCAGCAGCCAACGAAGCTATAGCTACGAGCAGTACTTC.

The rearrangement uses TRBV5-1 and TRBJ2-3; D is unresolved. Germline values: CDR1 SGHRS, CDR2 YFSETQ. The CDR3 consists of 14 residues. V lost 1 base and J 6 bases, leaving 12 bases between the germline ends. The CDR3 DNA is TGCGCCAGCAGCTTGTTCGGGCTTACCGATACGCAGTATTTT. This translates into CASSLFGLTDTQYF.

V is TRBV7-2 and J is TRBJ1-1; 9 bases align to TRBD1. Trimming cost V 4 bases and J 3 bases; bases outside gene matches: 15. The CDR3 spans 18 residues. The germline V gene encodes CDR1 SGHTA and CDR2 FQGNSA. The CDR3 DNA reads TGTGCCAGCAGCTATACAGGGGGCTACCAACTCGGGGACACTGAAGCTTTCTTT. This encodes CASSYTGGYQLGDTEAFF.

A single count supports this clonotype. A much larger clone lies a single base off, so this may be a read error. The CDR3 protein is CASSSYSFISTDTQYF. The CDR3 region has the DNA TGTGCCAGCAGTTCCTACTCCTTCATTTCCACAGATACGCAGTATTTT. The chain joins TRBV12-3 or TRBV12-4 to TRBJ2-3; D unresolved. This CDR3 is built from 16 residues. V lost 4 bases and J 2 bases, leaving 16 bases between the germline ends.

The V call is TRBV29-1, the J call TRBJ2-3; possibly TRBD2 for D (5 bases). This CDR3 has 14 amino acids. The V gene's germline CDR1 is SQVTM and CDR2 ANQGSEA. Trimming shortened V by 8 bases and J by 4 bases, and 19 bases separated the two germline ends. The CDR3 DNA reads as TGCAGCATAATCGGGGAAGTTCGGGCAGATACGCAGTATTTT. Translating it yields CSIIGEVRADTQYF.

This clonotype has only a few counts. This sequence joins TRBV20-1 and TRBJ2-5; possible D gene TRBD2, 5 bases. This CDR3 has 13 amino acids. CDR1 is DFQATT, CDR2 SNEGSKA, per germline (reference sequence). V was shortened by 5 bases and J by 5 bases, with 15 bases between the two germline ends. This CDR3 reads CSAPTARAETQYF. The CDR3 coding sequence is TGCAGTGCTCCCACGGCGCGGGCGGAGACCCAGTACTTC.

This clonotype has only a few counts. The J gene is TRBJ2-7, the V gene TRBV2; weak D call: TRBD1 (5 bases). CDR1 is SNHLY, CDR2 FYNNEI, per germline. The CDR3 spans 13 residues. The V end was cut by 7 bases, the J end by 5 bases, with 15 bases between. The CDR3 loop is CASKGSGNDEQYF. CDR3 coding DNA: TGTGCCAGCAAGGGGTCAGGGAACGACGAGCAGTACTTC.

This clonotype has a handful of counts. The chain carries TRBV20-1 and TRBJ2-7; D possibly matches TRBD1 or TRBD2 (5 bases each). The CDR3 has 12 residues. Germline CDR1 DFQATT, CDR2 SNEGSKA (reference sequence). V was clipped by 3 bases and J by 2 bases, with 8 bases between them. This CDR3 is CSASEGTYEQYF. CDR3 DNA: TGCAGTGCTAGTGAGGGGACCTACGAGCAGTACTTC.

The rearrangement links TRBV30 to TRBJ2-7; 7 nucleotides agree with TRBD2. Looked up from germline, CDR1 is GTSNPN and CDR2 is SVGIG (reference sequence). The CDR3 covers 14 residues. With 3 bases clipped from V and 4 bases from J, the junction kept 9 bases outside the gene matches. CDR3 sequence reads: CAWRSAGAVYEQYF. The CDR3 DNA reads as TGTGCCTGGAGATCCGCGGGAGCGGTTTACGAGCAGTACTTC.

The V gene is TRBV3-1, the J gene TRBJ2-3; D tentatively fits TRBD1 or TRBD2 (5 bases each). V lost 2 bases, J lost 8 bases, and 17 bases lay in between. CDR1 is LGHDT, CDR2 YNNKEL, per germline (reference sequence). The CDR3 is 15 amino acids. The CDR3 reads CASSQTRGTRGTQYF. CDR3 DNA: TGTGCCAGCAGCCAAACTAGGGGTACGAGGGGTACGCAGTATTTT.

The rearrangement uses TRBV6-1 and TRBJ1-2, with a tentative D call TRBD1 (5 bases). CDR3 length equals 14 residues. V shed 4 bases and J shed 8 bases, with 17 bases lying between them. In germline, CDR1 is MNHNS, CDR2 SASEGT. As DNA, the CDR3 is TGTGCCAGCAGTGTGAGAGCCCTAGGGGACGGCTACACCTTC. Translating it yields CASSVRALGDGYTF.

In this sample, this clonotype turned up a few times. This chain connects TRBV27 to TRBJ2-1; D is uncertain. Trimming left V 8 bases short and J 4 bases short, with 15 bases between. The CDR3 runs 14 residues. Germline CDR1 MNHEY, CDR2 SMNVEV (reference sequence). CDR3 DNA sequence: TGTGCCAGCCGTGCCCGATCCTCTTACAATGAGCAGTTCTTC. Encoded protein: CASRARSSYNEQFF.